This T cell receptor (beta chain) came from a study of blood T cell repertoires in COVID-19. Measured with immunoSEQ multiplex PCR; TCRdb has only the in-frame clones, and not every one. The sample has 300,000 to 400,000 clones, approximately 91% seen once. The ends were cut back, 6 bases at V and 1 base at J, with 9 bases in the middle. Germline V gene lookup returns CDR1 SGHAT and CDR2 FQNNGV. The CDR3 has 13 amino acids. The sequencing input was peripheral blood. The rearrangement uses TRBV11-2 and TRBJ1-1, with D perhaps matching TRBD1 (5 bases). The TCR comes from a woman between 70 and 85 years old with COVID-19, enrolled during active disease. CDR3 nucleotide sequence: TGTGCCAGCAGTTCACAGGAGAACACTGAAGCTTTCTTT. Protein sequence: CASSSQENTEAFF. The full variable domain, completed using reference TRBV11-2 and TRBJ1-1, is EAGVAQSPRYKIIEKRQSVAFWCNPISGHATLYWYQQILGQGPKLLIQFQNNGVVDDSQLPKDRFSAERLKGVDSTLKIQPAKLEDSAVYLCASSSQENTEAFFGQGTRLTVV.